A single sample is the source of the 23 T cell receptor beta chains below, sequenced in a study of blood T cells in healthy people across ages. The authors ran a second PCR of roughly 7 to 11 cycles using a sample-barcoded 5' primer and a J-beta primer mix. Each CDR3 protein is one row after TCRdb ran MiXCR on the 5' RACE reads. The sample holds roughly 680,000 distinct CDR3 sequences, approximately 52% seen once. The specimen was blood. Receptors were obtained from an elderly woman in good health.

CDR3 DNA sequence: TGTGCCAGCAGTTACTCCTTCTCTGGGGCCAACGTCCTGACTTTC. This encodes CASSYSFSGANVLTF. V gene TRBV6-5 combines with J gene TRBJ2-6; no clear D gene. The V gene lost 0 bases and the J gene lost 0 bases, with 3 bases spanning the gap. The CDR3 is 15 residues long. The germline CDR1 and CDR2 sequences are MNHEY and SVGAGI.

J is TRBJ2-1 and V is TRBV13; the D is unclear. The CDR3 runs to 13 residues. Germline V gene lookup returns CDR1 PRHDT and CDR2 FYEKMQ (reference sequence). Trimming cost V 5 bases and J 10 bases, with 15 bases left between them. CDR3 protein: CASSPPRNPEQFF. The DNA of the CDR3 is TGTGCCAGCAGCCCCCCTAGAAACCCAGAGCAGTTCTTC.

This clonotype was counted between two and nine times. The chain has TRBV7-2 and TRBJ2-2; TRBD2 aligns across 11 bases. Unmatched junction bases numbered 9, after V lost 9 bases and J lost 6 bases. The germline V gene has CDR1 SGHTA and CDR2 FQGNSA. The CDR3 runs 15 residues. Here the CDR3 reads CASRLGLAASGELFF. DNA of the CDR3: TGTGCCAGTCGACTGGGACTAGCGGCGTCCGGGGAGCTGTTTTTT.

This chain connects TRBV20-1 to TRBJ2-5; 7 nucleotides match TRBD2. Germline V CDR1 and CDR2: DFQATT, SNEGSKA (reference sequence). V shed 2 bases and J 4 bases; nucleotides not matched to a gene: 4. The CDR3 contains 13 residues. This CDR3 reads CSARKPSGETQYF. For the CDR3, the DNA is TGCAGTGCTAGAAAGCCTAGCGGAGAGACCCAGTACTTC.

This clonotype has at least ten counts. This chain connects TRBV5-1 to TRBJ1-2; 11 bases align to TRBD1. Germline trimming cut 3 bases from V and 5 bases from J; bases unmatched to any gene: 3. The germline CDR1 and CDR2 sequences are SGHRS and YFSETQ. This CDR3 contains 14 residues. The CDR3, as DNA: TGCGCCAGCAGCTGGACAGGGGGCGATTATGGCTACACCTTC. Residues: CASSWTGGDYGYTF. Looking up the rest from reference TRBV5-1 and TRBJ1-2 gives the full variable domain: KAGVTQTPRYLIKTRGQQVTLSCSPISGHRSVSWYQQTPGQGLQFLFEYFSETQRNKGNFPGRFSGRQFSNSRSEMNVSTLELGDSALYLCASSWTGGDYGYTFGSGTRLTVV.

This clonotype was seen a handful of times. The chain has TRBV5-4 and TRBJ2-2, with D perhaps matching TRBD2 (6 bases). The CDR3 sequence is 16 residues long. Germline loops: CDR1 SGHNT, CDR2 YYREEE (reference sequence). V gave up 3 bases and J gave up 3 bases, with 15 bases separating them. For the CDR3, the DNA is TGTGCCAGCAGCTCCGTCGGAGGGCGGGACACCGGGGAGCTGTTTTTT. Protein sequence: CASSSVGGRDTGELFF.

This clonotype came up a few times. The CDR3 protein is CASSSRRSEKLFF. The DNA of the CDR3 is TGTGCCAGCAGCTCCCGAAGGAGTGAAAAACTGTTTTTT. The chain employs TRBV5-4 and TRBJ1-4; D not certain. Per the germline V gene, CDR1 is SGHNT and CDR2 is YYREEE (reference sequence). This CDR3 region has 13 residues. With 3 bases removed from V and 7 bases from J, the gap between germline ends came to 10 bases.

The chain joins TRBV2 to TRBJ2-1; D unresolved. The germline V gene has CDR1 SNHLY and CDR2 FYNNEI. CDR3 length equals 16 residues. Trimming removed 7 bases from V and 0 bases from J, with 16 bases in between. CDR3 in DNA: TGTGCCAGCAAAAGCCAAATTTGTCCCTCCTACAATGAGCAGTTCTTC. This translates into CASKSQICPSYNEQFF. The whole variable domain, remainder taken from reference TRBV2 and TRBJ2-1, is EPEVTQTPSHQVTQMGQEVILRCVPISNHLYFYWYRQILGQKVEFLVSFYNNEISEKSEIFDDQFSVERPDGSNFTLKIRSTKLEDSAMYFCASKSQICPSYNEQFFGPGTRLTVL.

The CDR3 sequence: CASSQDQSGTGGYEQYF. CDR3 DNA sequence: TGCGCCAGCAGCCAAGATCAATCCGGGACCGGGGGCTACGAGCAGTACTTC. The chain carries TRBV4-1 and TRBJ2-7; D may be TRBD2 (6 bases). CDR1 and CDR2 (germline): MGHRA, YSYEKL. CDR3 length: 17 amino acids. The V end lost 0 bases, the J end lost 3 bases, and 18 bases lay between the germline ends.

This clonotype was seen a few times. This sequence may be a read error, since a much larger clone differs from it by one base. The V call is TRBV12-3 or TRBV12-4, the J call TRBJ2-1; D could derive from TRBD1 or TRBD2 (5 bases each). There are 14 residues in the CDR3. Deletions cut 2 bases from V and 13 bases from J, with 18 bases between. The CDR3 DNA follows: TGTGCCAGCAGTTTACTTCGAGCGAAAGGGACCCAGTTCTTC. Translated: CASSLLRAKGTQFF.

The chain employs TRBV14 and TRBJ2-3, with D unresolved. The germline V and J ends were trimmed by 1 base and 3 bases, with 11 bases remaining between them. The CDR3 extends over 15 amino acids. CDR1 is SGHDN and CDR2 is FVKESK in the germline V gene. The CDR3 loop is CASSQVKVLTDTQYF. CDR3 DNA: TGTGCCAGCAGCCAAGTCAAGGTTCTGACAGATACGCAGTATTTT.

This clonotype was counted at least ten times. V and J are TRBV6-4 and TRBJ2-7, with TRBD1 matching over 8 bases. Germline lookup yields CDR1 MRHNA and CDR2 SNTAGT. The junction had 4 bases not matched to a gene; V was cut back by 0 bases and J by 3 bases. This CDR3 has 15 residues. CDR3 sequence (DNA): TGTGCCAGCAGTGACTCGGGACAGGTGAACTACGAGCAGTACTTC. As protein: CASSDSGQVNYEQYF.

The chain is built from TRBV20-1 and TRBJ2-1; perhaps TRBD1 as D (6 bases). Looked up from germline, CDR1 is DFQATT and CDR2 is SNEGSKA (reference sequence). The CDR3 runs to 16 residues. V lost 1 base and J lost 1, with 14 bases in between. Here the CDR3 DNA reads TGCAGTGCTAGAGTACGGGACACCCGTTCCTACAATGAGCAGTTCTTC. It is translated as CSARVRDTRSYNEQFF.

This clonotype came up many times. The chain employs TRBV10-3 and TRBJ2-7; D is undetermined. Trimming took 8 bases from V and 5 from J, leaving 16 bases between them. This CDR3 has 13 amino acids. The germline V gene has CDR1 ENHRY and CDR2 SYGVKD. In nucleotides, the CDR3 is TGTGCCATCCGTCAGCCGTCGGTTAACGAGCAGTACTTC. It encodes CAIRQPSVNEQYF.

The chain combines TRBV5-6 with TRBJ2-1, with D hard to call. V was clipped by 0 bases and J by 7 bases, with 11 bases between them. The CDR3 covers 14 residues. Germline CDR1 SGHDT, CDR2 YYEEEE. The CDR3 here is CASSLGHGWNEQFF. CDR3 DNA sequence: TGTGCCAGCAGCTTGGGACATGGTTGGAATGAGCAGTTCTTC. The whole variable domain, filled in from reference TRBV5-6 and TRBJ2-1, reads DAGVTQSPTHLIKTRGQQVTLRCSPKSGHDTVSWYQQALGQGPQFIFQYYEEEERQRGNFPDRFSGHQFPNYSSELNVNALLLGDSALYLCASSLGHGWNEQFFGPGTRLTVL.

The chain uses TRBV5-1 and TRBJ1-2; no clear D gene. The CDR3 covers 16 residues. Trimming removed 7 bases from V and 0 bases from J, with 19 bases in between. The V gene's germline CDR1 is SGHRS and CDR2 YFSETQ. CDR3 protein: CASGEAEPHPNYGYTF. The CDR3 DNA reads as TGCGCCAGCGGCGAGGCAGAACCTCATCCTAACTATGGCTACACCTTC.

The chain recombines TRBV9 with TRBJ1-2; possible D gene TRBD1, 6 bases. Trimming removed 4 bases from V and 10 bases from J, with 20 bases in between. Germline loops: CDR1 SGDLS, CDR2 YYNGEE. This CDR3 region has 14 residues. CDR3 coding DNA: TGTGCCAGCAGCCTGTCGTGGGGGCAAGAGGTCTACACCTTC. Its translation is CASSLSWGQEVYTF.

CDR3 sequence reads: CASSQDLRDRDSNYGYTF. CDR3 DNA: TGCGCCAGCAGCCAAGATCTTCGGGACAGGGACTCTAACTATGGCTACACCTTC. The gene calls are TRBV4-3 and TRBJ1-2; 9 positions agree with TRBD1. Germline-derived CDR1 and CDR2 are LGHNA and YSLEER. This CDR3 contains 18 residues. V gave up 0 bases and J gave up 0 bases; unmatched junction bases: 8.

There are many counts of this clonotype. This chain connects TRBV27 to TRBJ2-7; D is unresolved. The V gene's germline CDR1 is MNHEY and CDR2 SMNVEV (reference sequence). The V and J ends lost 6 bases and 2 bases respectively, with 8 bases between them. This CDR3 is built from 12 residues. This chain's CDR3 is CASRRNPYEQYF. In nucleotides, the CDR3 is TGTGCCAGCAGACGAAACCCCTACGAGCAGTACTTC.

The CDR3 DNA sequence: TGCGCCAGCAGACAGTCATCCTACAATGAGCAGTACTTC. This codes for CASRQSSYNEQYF. The chain combines TRBV10-2 with TRBJ2-5; D unclear. The V end was cut by 6 bases, the J end by 11 bases, with 19 bases between. This CDR3 region has 13 residues. The V gene's germline CDR1 is WSHSY and CDR2 SAAADI.

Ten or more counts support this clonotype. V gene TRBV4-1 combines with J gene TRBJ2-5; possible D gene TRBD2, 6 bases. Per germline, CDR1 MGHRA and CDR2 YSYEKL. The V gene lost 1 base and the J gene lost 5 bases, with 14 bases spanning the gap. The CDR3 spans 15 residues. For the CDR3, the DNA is TGCGCCAGCAGCCAAGGAACCGGTAGCGGTGAGACCCAGTACTTC. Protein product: CASSQGTGSGETQYF.

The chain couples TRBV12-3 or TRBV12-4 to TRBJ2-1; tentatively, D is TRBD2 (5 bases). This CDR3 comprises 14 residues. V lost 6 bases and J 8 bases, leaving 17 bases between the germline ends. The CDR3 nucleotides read TGTGCCAGCAGGACCCTGGGAGAAGAGGATGAGCAGTTCTTC. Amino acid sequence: CASRTLGEEDEQFF.

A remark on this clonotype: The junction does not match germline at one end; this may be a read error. CDR3 sequence reads: CASSPGGLASNERFF. The CDR3 region has the DNA TGTGCCAGCAGCCCTGGGGGACTAGCCTCCAATGAGCGGTTCTTC. The rearrangement joins TRBV7-2 to TRBJ2-1; 9 nucleotides agree with TRBD2. CDR3 length equals 15 residues. The V gene's germline CDR1 is SGHTA and CDR2 FQGNSA.